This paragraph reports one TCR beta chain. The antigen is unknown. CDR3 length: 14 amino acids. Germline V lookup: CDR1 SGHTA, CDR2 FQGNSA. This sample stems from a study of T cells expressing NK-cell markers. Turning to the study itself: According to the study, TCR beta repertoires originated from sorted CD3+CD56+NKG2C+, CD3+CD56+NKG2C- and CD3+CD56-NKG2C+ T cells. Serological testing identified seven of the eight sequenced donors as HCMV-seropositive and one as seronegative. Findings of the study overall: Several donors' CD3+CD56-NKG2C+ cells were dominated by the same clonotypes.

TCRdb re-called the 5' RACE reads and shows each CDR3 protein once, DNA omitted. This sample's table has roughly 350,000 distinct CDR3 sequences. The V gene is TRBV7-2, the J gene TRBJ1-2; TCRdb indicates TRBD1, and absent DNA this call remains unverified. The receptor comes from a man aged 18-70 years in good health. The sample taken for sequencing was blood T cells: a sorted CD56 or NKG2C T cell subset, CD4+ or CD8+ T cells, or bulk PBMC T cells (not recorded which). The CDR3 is CASSGGDRGYGYTF.